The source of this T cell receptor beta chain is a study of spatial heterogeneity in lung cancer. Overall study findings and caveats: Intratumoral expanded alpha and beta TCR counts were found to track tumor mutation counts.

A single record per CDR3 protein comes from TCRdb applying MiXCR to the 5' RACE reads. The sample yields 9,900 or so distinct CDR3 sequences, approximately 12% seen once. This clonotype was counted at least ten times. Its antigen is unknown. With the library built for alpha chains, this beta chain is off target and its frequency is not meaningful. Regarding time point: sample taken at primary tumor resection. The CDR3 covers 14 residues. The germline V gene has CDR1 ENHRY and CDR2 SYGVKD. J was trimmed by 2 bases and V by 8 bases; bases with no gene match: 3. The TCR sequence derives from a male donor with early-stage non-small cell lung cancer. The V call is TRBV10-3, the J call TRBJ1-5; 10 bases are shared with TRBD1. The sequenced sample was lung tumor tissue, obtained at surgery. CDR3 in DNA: TGTGCCATCGGGGGGACAGGGGGCAATCAGCCCCAGCATTTT. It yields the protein CAIGGTGGNQPQHF.